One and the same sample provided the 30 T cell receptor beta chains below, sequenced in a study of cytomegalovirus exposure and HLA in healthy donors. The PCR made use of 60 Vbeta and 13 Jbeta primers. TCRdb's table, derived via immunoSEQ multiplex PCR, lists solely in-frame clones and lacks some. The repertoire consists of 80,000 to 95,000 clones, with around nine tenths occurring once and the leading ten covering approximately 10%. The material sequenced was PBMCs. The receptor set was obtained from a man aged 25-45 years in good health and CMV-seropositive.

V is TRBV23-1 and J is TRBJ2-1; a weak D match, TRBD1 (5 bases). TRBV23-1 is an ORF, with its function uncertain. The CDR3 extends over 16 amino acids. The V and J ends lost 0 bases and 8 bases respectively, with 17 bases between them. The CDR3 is CASSQSIRRWGDEQFF. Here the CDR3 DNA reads TGCGCCAGCAGTCAATCTATCCGCCGGTGGGGCGATGAGCAGTTCTTC.

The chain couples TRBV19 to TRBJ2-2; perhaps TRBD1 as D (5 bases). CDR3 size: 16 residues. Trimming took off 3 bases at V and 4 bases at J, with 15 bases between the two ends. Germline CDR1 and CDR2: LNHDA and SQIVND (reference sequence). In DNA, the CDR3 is TGTGCCAGTAGTATCCCGCGGCCAACAGGCACCGGGGAGCTGTTTTTT. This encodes CASSIPRPTGTGELFF.

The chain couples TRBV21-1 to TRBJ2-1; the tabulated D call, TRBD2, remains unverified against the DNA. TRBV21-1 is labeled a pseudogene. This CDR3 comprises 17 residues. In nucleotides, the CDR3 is TGTGCCATCCATAGGGCACTAGCGGGAGTCACCTACAATGAGCAGTTCTTC. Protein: CAIHRALAGVTYNEQFF.

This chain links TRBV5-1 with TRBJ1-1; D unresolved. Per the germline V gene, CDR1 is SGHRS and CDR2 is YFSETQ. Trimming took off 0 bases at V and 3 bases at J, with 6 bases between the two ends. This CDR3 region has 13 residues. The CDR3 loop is CASSLGEDTEAFF. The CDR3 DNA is TGCGCCAGCAGCTTGGGTGAGGACACTGAAGCTTTCTTT.

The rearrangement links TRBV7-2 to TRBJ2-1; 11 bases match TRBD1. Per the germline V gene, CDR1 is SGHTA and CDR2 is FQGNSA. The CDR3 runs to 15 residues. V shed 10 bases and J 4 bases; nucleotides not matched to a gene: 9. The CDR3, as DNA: TGTGCCACCAAAGATGGGACAGGGGGATACAATGAGCAGTTCTTC. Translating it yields CATKDGTGGYNEQFF.

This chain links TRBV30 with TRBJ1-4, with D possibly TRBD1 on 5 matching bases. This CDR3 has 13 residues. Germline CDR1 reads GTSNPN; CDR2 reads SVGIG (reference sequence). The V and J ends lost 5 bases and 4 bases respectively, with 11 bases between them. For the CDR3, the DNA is TGTGCCTGGCTAGGGGCGCGTAATGAAAAACTGTTTTTT. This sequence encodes CAWLGARNEKLFF. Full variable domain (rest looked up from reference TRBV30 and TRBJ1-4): SQTIHQWPATLVQPVGSPLSLECTVEGTSNPNLYWYRQAAGRGLQLLFYSVGIGQISSEVPQNLSASRPQDRQFILSSKKLLLSDSGFYLCAWLGARNEKLFFGSGTQLSVL.

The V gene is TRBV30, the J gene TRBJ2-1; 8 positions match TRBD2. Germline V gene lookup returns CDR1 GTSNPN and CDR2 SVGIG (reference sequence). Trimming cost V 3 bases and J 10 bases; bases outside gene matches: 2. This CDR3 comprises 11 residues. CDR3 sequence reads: CAWRASGEQFF. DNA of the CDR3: TGTGCCTGGAGAGCTAGCGGGGAGCAGTTCTTC.

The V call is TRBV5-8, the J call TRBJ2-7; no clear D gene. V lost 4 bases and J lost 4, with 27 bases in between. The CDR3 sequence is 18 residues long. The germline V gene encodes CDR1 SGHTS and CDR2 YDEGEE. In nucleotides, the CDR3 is TGTGCCAGCAGCCCGAGTCCGACAATTCTGATATCACCTTACGAGCAGTACTTC. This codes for CASSPSPTILISPYEQYF. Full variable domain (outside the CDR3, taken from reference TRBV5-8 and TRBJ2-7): EAGVTQSPTHLIKTRGQQATLRCSPISGHTSVYWYQQALGLGLQFLLWYDEGEERNRGNFPPRFSGRQFPNYSSELNVNALELEDSALYLCASSPSPTILISPYEQYFGPGTRLTVT.

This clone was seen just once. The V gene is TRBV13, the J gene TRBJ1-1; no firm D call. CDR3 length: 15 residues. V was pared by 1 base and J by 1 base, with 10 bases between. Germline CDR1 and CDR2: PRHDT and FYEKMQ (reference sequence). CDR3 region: CASSLAQVPNTEAFF. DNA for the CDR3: TGTGCCAGCAGCTTAGCCCAGGTCCCGAACACTGAAGCTTTCTTT.

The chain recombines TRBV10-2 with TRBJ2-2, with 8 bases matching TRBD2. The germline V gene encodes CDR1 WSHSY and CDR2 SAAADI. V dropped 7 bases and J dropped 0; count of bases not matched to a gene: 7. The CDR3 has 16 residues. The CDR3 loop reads CASTLREATNTGELFF. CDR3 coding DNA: TGCGCCAGCACGTTGCGGGAGGCAACGAACACCGGGGAGCTGTTTTTT.

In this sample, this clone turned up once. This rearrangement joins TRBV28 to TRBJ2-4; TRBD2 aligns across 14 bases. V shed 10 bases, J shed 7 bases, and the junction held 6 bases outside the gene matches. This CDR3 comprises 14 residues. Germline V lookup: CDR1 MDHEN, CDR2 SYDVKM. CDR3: CATMTSGGENIQYF. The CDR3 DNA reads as TGTGCCACCATGACTAGCGGGGGGGAGAACATTCAGTACTTC.

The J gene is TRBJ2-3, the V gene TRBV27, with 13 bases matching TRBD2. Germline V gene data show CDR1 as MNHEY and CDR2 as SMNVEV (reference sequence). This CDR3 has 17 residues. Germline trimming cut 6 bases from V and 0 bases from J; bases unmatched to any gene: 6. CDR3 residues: CASRKGLAGLSTDTQYF. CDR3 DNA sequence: TGTGCCAGCAGAAAGGGACTAGCGGGATTGAGCACAGATACGCAGTATTTT.

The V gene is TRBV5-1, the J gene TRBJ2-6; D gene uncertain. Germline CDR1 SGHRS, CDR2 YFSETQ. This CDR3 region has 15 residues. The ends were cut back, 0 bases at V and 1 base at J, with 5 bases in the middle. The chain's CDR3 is CASSLVRSGANVLTF. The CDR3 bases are TGCGCCAGCAGCTTGGTTCGGTCTGGGGCCAACGTCCTGACTTTC.

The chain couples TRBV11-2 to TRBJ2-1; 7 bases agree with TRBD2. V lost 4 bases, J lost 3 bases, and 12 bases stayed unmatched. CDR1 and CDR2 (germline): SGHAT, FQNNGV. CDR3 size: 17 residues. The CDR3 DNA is TGTGCCAGCAGCTGGGAGGGGCTAGCGATCCACTACAATGAGCAGTTCTTC. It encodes CASSWEGLAIHYNEQFF.

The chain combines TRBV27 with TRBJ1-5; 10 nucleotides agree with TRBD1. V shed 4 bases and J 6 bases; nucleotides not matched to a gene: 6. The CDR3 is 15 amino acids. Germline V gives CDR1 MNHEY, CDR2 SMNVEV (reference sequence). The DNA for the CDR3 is TGTGCCAGCAGTTCGACAGGGGGCTTAGTTCAGCCCCAGCATTTT. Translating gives CASSSTGGLVQPQHF.

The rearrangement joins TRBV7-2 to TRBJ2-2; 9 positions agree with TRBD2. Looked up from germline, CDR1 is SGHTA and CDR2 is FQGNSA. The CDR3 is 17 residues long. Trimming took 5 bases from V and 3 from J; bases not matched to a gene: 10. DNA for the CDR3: TGTGCCAGCAGCAGCTATAGCGGGAGAAGGGACACCGGGGAGCTGTTTTTT. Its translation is CASSSYSGRRDTGELFF.

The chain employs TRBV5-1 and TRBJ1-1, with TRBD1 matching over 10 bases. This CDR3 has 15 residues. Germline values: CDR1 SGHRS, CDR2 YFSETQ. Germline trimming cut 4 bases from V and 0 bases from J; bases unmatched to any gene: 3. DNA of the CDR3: TGCGCCAGCAGCGGGACAGGGGTGGTGAACACTGAAGCTTTCTTT. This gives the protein CASSGTGVVNTEAFF. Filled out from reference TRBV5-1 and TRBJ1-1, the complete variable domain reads KAGVTQTPRYLIKTRGQQVTLSCSPISGHRSVSWYQQTPGQGLQFLFEYFSETQRNKGNFPGRFSGRQFSNSRSEMNVSTLELGDSALYLCASSGTGVVNTEAFFGQGTRLTVV.

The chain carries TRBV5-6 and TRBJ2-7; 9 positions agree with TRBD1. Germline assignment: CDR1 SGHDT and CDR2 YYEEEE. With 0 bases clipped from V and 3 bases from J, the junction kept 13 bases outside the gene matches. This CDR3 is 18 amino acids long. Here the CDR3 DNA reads TGTGCCAGCAGCTTGGCCGGGACAGGGCTAGTGCGATTCTACGAGCAGTACTTC. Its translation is CASSLAGTGLVRFYEQYF.

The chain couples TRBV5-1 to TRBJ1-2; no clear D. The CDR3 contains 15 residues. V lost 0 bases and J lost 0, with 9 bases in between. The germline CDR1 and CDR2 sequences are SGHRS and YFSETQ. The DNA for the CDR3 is TGCGCCAGCAGCTTGGGTTGGGAGGCTAACTATGGCTACACCTTC. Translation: CASSLGWEANYGYTF.

This CDR3 reads CASSGLDEQYF. The CDR3 DNA is TGTGCCAGCAGTGGGCTCGACGAGCAGTACTTC. The V gene is TRBV2, the J gene TRBJ2-7; no clear D gene. The CDR3 has 11 amino acids. The germline gives CDR1 SNHLY, CDR2 FYNNEI. Between the trimmed V and J ends, which lost 4 bases and 5 bases, there was a span of 6 bases.

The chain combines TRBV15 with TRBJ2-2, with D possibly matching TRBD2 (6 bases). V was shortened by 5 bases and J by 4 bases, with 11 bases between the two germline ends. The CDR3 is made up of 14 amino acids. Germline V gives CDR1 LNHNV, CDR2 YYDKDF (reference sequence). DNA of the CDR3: TGTGCCACCAGCCGGGACTCGATCACCGGGGAGCTGTTTTTT. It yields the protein CATSRDSITGELFF.

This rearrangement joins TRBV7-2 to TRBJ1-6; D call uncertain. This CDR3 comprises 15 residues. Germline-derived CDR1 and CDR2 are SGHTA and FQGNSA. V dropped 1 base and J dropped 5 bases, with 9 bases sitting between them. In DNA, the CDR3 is TGTGCCAGCAGCTTAGGCGTTAGCAATAATTCACCCCTCCACTTT. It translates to CASSLGVSNNSPLHF.

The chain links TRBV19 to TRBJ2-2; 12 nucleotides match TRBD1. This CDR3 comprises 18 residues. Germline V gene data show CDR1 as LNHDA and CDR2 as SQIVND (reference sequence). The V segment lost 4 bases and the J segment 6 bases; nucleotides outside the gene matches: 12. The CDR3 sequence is CASSTGTGGEVFSGELFF. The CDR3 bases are TGTGCCAGTAGTACCGGGACAGGGGGCGAAGTATTTTCCGGGGAGCTGTTTTTT.

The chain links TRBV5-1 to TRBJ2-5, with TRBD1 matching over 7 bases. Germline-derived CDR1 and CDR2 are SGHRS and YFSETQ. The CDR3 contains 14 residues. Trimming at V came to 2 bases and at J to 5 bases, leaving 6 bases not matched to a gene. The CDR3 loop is CASSLRQGSETQYF. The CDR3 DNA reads TGCGCCAGCAGCTTAAGACAGGGTTCGGAGACCCAGTACTTC.

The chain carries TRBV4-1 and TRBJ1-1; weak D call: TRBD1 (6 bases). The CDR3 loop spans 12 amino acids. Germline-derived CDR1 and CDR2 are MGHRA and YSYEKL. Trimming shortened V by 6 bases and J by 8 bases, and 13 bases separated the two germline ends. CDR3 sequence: CASRGGRVEAFF. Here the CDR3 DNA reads TGCGCCAGCAGGGGGGGGCGGGTAGAAGCTTTCTTT.

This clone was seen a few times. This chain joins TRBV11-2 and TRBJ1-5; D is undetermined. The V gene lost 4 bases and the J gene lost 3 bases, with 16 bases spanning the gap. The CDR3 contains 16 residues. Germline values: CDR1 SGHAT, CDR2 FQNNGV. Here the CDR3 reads CASSCVGAGVNQPQHF. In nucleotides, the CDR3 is TGTGCCAGCAGCTGTGTGGGAGCAGGAGTCAATCAGCCCCAGCATTTT.

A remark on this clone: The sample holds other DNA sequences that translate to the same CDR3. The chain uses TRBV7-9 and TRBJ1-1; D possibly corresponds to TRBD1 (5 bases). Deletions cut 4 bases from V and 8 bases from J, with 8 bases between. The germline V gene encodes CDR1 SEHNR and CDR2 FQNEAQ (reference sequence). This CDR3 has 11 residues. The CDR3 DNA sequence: TGTGCCAGCAGCTCGACAGCGGAAGCTTTCTTT. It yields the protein CASSSTAEAFF.

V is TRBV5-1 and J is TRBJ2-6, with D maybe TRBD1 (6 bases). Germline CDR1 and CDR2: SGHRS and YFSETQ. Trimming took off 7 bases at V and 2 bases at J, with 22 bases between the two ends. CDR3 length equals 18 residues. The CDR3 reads CASRPRDTLWTGANVLTF. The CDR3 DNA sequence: TGCGCCAGCCGCCCCCGGGACACCCTATGGACTGGGGCCAACGTCCTGACTTTC.

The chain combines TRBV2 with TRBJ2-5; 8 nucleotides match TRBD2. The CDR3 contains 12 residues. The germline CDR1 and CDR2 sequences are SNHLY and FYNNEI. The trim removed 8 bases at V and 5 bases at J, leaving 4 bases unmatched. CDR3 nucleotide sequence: TGTGCCAGCGGACTAGCCGCGGAGACCCAGTACTTC. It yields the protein CASGLAAETQYF.

CDR3 region: CASSVDEGFTDTQYF. CDR3 nucleotides: TGTGCCAGCAGCGTAGACGAGGGATTCACAGATACGCAGTATTTT. The chain links TRBV9 to TRBJ2-3, with D possibly being TRBD2 (5 bases). Germline values: CDR1 SGDLS, CDR2 YYNGEE. This CDR3 has 15 residues. Trimming pared 0 bases from V and 2 bases from J, leaving 10 bases between.